This T cell receptor (beta chain) derives from a study of cytotoxic CD8 clonotypes in ibrutinib-treated CLL. About the study: Partial responses numbered roughly 25 and complete responses 2; after a median about 62 months, approximately 14 stayed remitted and around 12 progressed.

Repertoires were generated with immunoSEQ multiplex PCR, while TCRdb's copy carries only in-frame clones and drops some. Found here are hundreds of thousands of clones, 70% to 80% of them singletons; the top ten hold about 6.3%. Germline trimming cut 8 bases from V and 4 bases from J; bases unmatched to any gene: 14. CDR3 length: 17 residues. Germline CDR1 is SEHNR and CDR2 is FQNEAQ (reference sequence). The chain uses TRBV7-9 and TRBJ2-6; 7 bases match TRBD1. This TCR came from a human donor with chronic lymphocytic leukemia. The specimen comprised PBMCs, sampled before ibrutinib treatment. The chain's CDR3 is CASGKTGAHRGANVLTF. The CDR3 DNA sequence: TGTGCCAGCGGAAAAACAGGGGCACATCGGGGGGCCAACGTCCTGACTTTC.